Listed here are 23 T cell receptor beta chains from one sample, sequenced in a study of T-cell reconstitution after alpha-beta-depleted transplantation in children. Preparation of the TCRbeta library involved a method that used unique molecular identifiers. TCRdb re-derived calls from the PCR reads in MiXCR, one entry per CDR3 protein. The sample lists approximately 400,000 distinct CDR3 sequences; approximately 10% were seen once. Specimen: PBMCs from the stem cell graft donor, collected from the stem cell graft. The receptors shown here come from a human donor who donated a stem cell graft to a child with acute myeloid leukemia.

A few counts support this clonotype. The chain links TRBV24-1 to TRBJ2-3, with D unclear. V was trimmed by 4 bases and J by 5 bases, leaving 6 bases between them. Germline CDR1 reads KGHDR; CDR2 reads SFDVKD. The CDR3 has 12 amino acids. This CDR3 reads CATSEVGDTQYF. CDR3 nucleotides: TGTGCCACCAGTGAAGTAGGAGATACGCAGTATTTT.

This clonotype has a handful of counts. The rearrangement uses TRBV12-3 or TRBV12-4 and TRBJ2-3; weak D call: TRBD2 (6 bases). The length of the CDR3 is 14 residues. V was cut by 7 bases and J by 0 bases, with 11 bases left in between. The DNA of the CDR3 is TGTGCCAGCATCCTGGGGACTAGCACAGATACGCAGTATTTT. Translation gives CASILGTSTDTQYF.

The chain couples TRBV12-3 or TRBV12-4 to TRBJ2-1; D remains ambiguous. The CDR3 runs to 13 residues. V gave up 10 bases and J gave up 5 bases, with 15 bases separating them. The CDR3 sequence: CAILGFANNEQFF. DNA for the CDR3: TGTGCCATTCTGGGGTTCGCGAACAATGAGCAGTTCTTC.

This clonotype was counted a few times. CDR3 region: CASSLWPYDNSPLHF. In DNA, the CDR3 is TGTGCCAGCAGCTTATGGCCCTACGACAATTCACCCCTCCACTTT. The gene calls are TRBV7-9 and TRBJ1-6, with no clear D. Germline-derived CDR1 and CDR2 are SEHNR and FQNEAQ (reference sequence). V was trimmed by 2 bases and J by 7 bases, leaving 12 bases between them. The CDR3 contains 15 residues.

This clonotype has just a few counts. The chain uses TRBV5-5 and TRBJ1-6, with a tentative D call TRBD1 (6 bases). Trimming left V 2 bases short and J 10 bases short, with 16 bases between. This CDR3 spans 15 amino acids. Germline assignment: CDR1 SGHKS and CDR2 YYEKEE (reference sequence). The CDR3 reads CASSLNYREGSPLHF. As DNA, the CDR3 is TGTGCCAGCAGCTTAAATTACAGGGAAGGCTCACCCCTCCACTTT.

The V and J genes are TRBV6-1 and TRBJ2-1; TRBD2 matches at 10 bases. The CDR3 totals 14 residues. Germline CDR1 and CDR2: MNHNS and SASEGT. The CDR3 spells CTGSEAGGHNEQFF. CDR3 DNA sequence: TGTACCGGCTCCGAAGCGGGAGGGCACAATGAGCAGTTCTTC.

This clonotype has more than one count but fewer than ten. This chain uses TRBV29-1 with TRBJ2-1, with 8 bases matching TRBD1. Losses at the gene ends were 4 bases for V and 3 bases for J; bases not matched to a gene: 8. This CDR3 has 15 amino acids. CDR1 SQVTM and CDR2 ANQGSEA come from the germline V gene. Here the CDR3 DNA reads TGCAGCGTTGTTGGTCAGGGGGCTGGCTACAATGAGCAGTTCTTC. This translates into CSVVGQGAGYNEQFF.

This clonotype was detected a few times. The chain has TRBV5-8 and TRBJ2-5; D call uncertain. CDR1 SGHTS and CDR2 YDEGEE come from the germline V gene. The CDR3 loop spans 12 amino acids. Trimming took off 0 bases at V and 6 bases at J, with 6 bases between the two ends. The CDR3 here is CASSLASQTQYF. CDR3 nucleotide sequence: TGTGCCAGCAGCTTGGCGAGCCAGACCCAGTACTTC.

There are a few counts of this clonotype. The rearrangement uses TRBV20-1 and TRBJ2-3, with 7 bases that match TRBD1. V dropped 5 bases and J dropped 1; count of bases not matched to a gene: 9. The CDR3 loop spans 15 amino acids. Germline V lookup: CDR1 DFQATT, CDR2 SNEGSKA (reference sequence). The CDR3 here is CSAGRQGTGTDTQYF. CDR3 DNA: TGCAGTGCTGGCCGACAGGGAACGGGCACAGATACGCAGTATTTT.

This clonotype has only a few counts. The rearrangement uses TRBV5-5 and TRBJ2-7, with TRBD1 as a possible D gene (6 bases). CDR3 size: 13 residues. Germline assignment: CDR1 SGHKS and CDR2 YYEKEE (reference sequence). Trimming took off 4 bases at V and 0 bases at J, with 8 bases between the two ends. CDR3 bases: TGTGCCAGCAGCCCGGGACACTCCTACGAGCAGTACGTC. It codes for CASSPGHSYEQYV.

The V call is TRBV7-2, the J call TRBJ2-5, with 8 nucleotides matching TRBD1. Germline CDR1 and CDR2: SGHTA and FQGNSA. The CDR3 runs 15 residues. Trimming cost V 5 bases and J 5 bases; bases outside gene matches: 10. CDR3 residues: CASSPAGQGAETQYF. As DNA, the CDR3 is TGTGCCAGCAGCCCCGCGGGGCAGGGGGCGGAGACCCAGTACTTC.

This clonotype was counted many times. The junction and the germline gene differ at one end; a read error may be behind it. The gene calls are TRBV5-1 and TRBJ2-3, with 15 positions matching TRBD2. The germline V gene has CDR1 SGHRS and CDR2 YFSETQ. This CDR3 is 16 amino acids long. The CDR3 DNA reads as TGTGCCAGCAGCTCGGGACTAGCGGGAGGAACAGATACGCAGTATTTT. Translated: CASSSGLAGGTDTQYF. The full variable domain, with the rest looked up from reference TRBV5-1 and TRBJ2-3, is KAGVTQTPRYLIKTRGQQVTLSCSPISGHRSVSWYQQTPGQGLQFLFEYFSETQRNKGNFPGRFSGRQFSNSRSEMNVSTLELGDSALYLCASSSGLAGGTDTQYFGPGTRLTVL.

In its sample, this clonotype was seen many times. In DNA, the CDR3 is TGTGCCAGCAGCTTAGAAGCCCCCCGGGGGAATGAGCAGTTCTTC. Protein: CASSLEAPRGNEQFF. This chain uses TRBV7-6 with TRBJ2-1; tentative D call: TRBD2 (6 bases). CDR3 length equals 15 residues. The V gene's germline CDR1 is SGHVS and CDR2 FNYEAQ. Trimming pared 1 base from V and 7 bases from J, leaving 14 bases between.

This clonotype has only a few counts. The chain is built from TRBV4-3 and TRBJ2-7; tentatively, D is TRBD1 (6 bases). This CDR3 contains 14 residues. Germline V CDR1 and CDR2: LGHNA, YSLEER. Trimming took 0 bases from V and 7 from J, leaving 13 bases between them. The CDR3 sequence: CASSQEALRGEQYF. CDR3 nucleotides: TGCGCCAGCAGCCAAGAGGCACTGAGGGGGGAGCAGTACTTC.

V usage is TRBV4-3 and J usage is TRBJ2-5; unclear D gene. Germline values: CDR1 LGHNA, CDR2 YSLEER. The CDR3 sequence is 14 residues long. Trimming took off 0 bases at V and 2 bases at J, with 7 bases between the two ends. CDR3 nucleotide sequence: TGCGCCAGCAGCCAAGATTGGTCACAAGAGACCCAGTACTTC. Its protein is CASSQDWSQETQYF.

This clonotype was detected only a few times. The chain employs TRBV11-2 and TRBJ1-6, with 8 bases matching TRBD1. Unmatched junction bases numbered 7, after V lost 5 bases and J lost 7 bases. CDR1 and CDR2 (germline): SGHAT, FQNNGV. CDR3 length equals 15 residues. The CDR3 sequence is CASSPVRGHNSPLHF. The CDR3 bases are TGTGCCAGCAGCCCGGTCAGGGGGCACAATTCACCCCTCCACTTT. The variable domain in full, completed from reference TRBV11-2 and TRBJ1-6, reads EAGVAQSPRYKIIEKRQSVAFWCNPISGHATLYWYQQILGQGPKLLIQFQNNGVVDDSQLPKDRFSAERLKGVDSTLKIQPAKLEDSAVYLCASSPVRGHNSPLHFGNGTRLTVT.

This clonotype was recorded at least ten times. The V call is TRBV20-1, the J call TRBJ2-7, with TRBD2 matching over 11 bases. After removal of 2 bases from V and 2 bases from J, the junction contained 14 bases not matched to a gene. This CDR3 contains 18 residues. Germline values: CDR1 DFQATT, CDR2 SNEGSKA (reference sequence). The CDR3 DNA is TGCAGTGCTAGACCAACCACGTCGACTAGCGGGGACACCTACGAGCAGTACTTC. This gives the protein CSARPTTSTSGDTYEQYF.

This clonotype was observed at least ten times. The CDR3 spells CASSLGSFGGDEQFF. CDR3 nucleotides: TGTGCCAGCAGCTTAGGGTCATTCGGAGGGGATGAGCAGTTCTTC. The chain links TRBV11-2 to TRBJ2-1; D may be TRBD2 (6 bases). CDR1 and CDR2 from the germline V gene are SGHAT and FQNNGV. This CDR3 contains 15 residues. Trimming stripped 1 base from V and 8 bases from J, with 15 bases between.

This clonotype was seen more than once but under ten times. The V and J genes are TRBV6-1 and TRBJ1-5; no reliable D call. The germline V gene encodes CDR1 MNHNS and CDR2 SASEGT. Trimming stripped 6 bases from V and 10 bases from J, with 16 bases between. There are 13 residues in the CDR3. The CDR3 reads CASSRTGVGPQHF. The CDR3 nucleotides read TGTGCCAGCAGCCGGACTGGGGTGGGTCCCCAGCATTTT.

Remarks on this clonotype: A much larger clone is a single base away; this may be a read error. The CDR3 DNA follows: TGCGGCGTAGCGACAGGGGGGACTGAAGCTTTCTTT. Translating gives CGVATGGTEAFF. The chain uses TRBV29-1 and TRBJ1-1; TRBD1 aligns across 9 bases. Germline loops: CDR1 SQVTM, CDR2 ANQGSEA. The CDR3 length is 12 residues.

This clonotype was observed many times. The J gene is TRBJ2-5, the V gene TRBV5-1, with D maybe TRBD1 (5 bases). V was clipped by 2 bases and J by 3 bases, with 8 bases between them. CDR1 is SGHRS, CDR2 YFSETQ, per germline. This CDR3 has 13 amino acids. CDR3 sequence (DNA): TGCGCCAGCAGCTTCCCAGGGAAAGAGACCCAGTACTTC. This codes for CASSFPGKETQYF.

This chain joins TRBV11-2 and TRBJ2-7, with 16 bases matching TRBD2. CDR1 SGHAT and CDR2 FQNNGV come from the germline V gene. V was pared by 3 bases and J by 7 bases, with 3 bases of the junction left unmatched. This CDR3 has 15 amino acids. The CDR3 nucleotides read TGTGCCAGCAGCTTGGGACTAGCGGGGGGGGAGGAGCAGTACGTC. It encodes CASSLGLAGGEEQYV.

This clonotype was counted only a few times. The chain links TRBV2 to TRBJ1-3; maybe TRBD1 (5 bases). The germline gives CDR1 SNHLY, CDR2 FYNNEI. This CDR3 is built from 14 residues. CDR3 coding DNA: TGTGCTATCACAGGTTCCCTCTCTGGAAACACCATATATTTT. This codes for CAITGSLSGNTIYF.